This T cell receptor (beta chain) comes out of a study of T cells in Graves' hyperthyroidism and ophthalmopathy. Trimming shortened V by 5 bases and J by 1 base, and 13 bases separated the two germline ends. The length of the CDR3 is 15 residues. CDR1 is MDHEN, CDR2 SYDVKM, per germline. Template material for amplifying TCR beta CDR3 regions consisted of RNA transcripts. First-round RT-PCR targeting the TCR CDR3 was performed with the HTBI primer set. TCRdb re-derived calls from the multiplex PCR reads in MiXCR, one entry per CDR3 protein. The repertoire includes 250,000 to 350,000 distinct CDR3 sequences, approximately 15% of them detected once, and roughly 53% sits in the top ten. Thyroid ultrasound and orbital computed tomography, with clinical symptoms and serum thyroxine and TRAb, informed diagnoses. About 9.4 ml fresh peripheral blood yielded the PBMCs. This clonotype occurred a few times.

The TCR originated in an older woman with Graves' ophthalmopathy. The chain links TRBV28 to TRBJ2-3; D gene uncertain. The specimen sequenced was blood. CDR3 nucleotide sequence: TGTGCCAGCAGTCTTCCCGGGTCGGGCACAGATACGCAGTATTTT. This translates into CASSLPGSGTDTQYF.